Below, 16 T cell receptor beta chains from the same sample are listed, as sequenced in a study of identical twins. MiXCR was run by TCRdb on the 5' RACE reads, yielding one entry per CDR3 protein. The table has 1,800,000 or so distinct CDR3 sequences, less than 40% seen once. Sequenced sample: cord blood. The receptors were sampled from a newborn girl in good health.

This clonotype was seen repeatedly, ten times or more. J is TRBJ2-5 and V is TRBV11-2; D is possibly TRBD1 (5 bases). CDR1 and CDR2 from the germline V gene are SGHAT and FQNNGV. Trimming removed 2 bases at V and 12 bases at J, with 10 bases between. The CDR3 length is 11 residues. CDR3 bases: TGTGCCAGCAGCTTATACCAGGGAAAGTACTTC. Its protein product is CASSLYQGKYF.

This clonotype was counted ten times or more. V and J are TRBV5-1 and TRBJ2-3; D gene uncertain. Germline V lookup: CDR1 SGHRS, CDR2 YFSETQ. The CDR3 has 12 residues. Trimming took 1 base from V and 4 from J, leaving 4 bases between them. In DNA, the CDR3 is TGCGCCAGCAGCTTGATTCCAGATACGCAGTATTTT. Its protein product is CASSLIPDTQYF.

This chain connects TRBV1 to TRBJ2-7; TRBD2 was called by the table and not checked on the DNA. TRBV1 is reported as a pseudogene. The CDR3 totals 13 residues. CDR3 amino acids: CTSRLAGVYEQYF. DNA for the CDR3: TGCACCAGTCGACTAGCGGGAGTTTACGAGCAGTACTTC.

The V gene is TRBV11-2, the J gene TRBJ2-1; D gene unclear. Germline V gene lookup returns CDR1 SGHAT and CDR2 FQNNGV. The V gene lost 1 base and the J gene lost 15 bases, with 16 bases spanning the gap. The CDR3 extends over 13 amino acids. This CDR3 is CASSLASGPLGFF. The DNA for the CDR3 is TGTGCCAGCAGCTTAGCCTCCGGGCCCTTGGGGTTCTTC.

The chain uses TRBV6-6 and TRBJ2-2, with 8 bases identical to TRBD1. Trimming took 6 bases from V and 4 from J; bases not matched to a gene: 7. In germline, CDR1 is MNHNY, CDR2 SVGAGI (reference sequence). This CDR3 comprises 15 residues. DNA of the CDR3: TGTGCCAGCAGCTGGGACAGGCCGAGCACCGGGGAGCTGTTTTTT. It specifies CASSWDRPSTGELFF.

For this clonotype: The CDR3 carries no conserved terminal phenylalanine or tryptophan, so it likely arises from a read error. The V call is TRBV7-9, the J call TRBJ1-5; unclear D gene. Germline V CDR1 and CDR2: SEHNR, FQNEAQ (reference sequence). This CDR3 region has 18 residues. V lost 6 bases, J lost 3 bases, and 24 bases lay in between. The DNA of the CDR3 is TGTGCCAGCAGTACAAAGGCAGTCGTACCCTACTACAATCAGCCCCAGCATTCT. Its translation: CASSTKAVVPYYNQPQHS.

V is TRBV7-9 and J is TRBJ2-3, with D possibly matching TRBD2 (6 bases). Trimming removed 5 bases from V and 4 bases from J, with 16 bases in between. In germline, CDR1 is SEHNR, CDR2 FQNEAQ (reference sequence). The CDR3 is 15 residues long. CDR3 sequence: CASSLDLRGADTQYF. CDR3 DNA: TGTGCCAGCAGCCTGGACTTGCGGGGCGCAGATACGCAGTATTTT.

The J gene is TRBJ2-1, the V gene TRBV28, with TRBD2 identical over 9 bases. Trimming removed 5 bases from V and 6 bases from J; junction bases left unmatched: 8. There are 15 residues in the CDR3. Germline values: CDR1 MDHEN, CDR2 SYDVKM. The CDR3, as DNA: TGTGCCAGCAGTGGCTCCGGGACTAGCTTCAATGAGCAGTTCTTC. It is translated as CASSGSGTSFNEQFF.

This clonotype was seen ten or more times. The V call is TRBV27, the J call TRBJ2-5; either TRBD1 or TRBD2 may supply D (5 bases each). This CDR3 has 15 residues. Germline values: CDR1 MNHEY, CDR2 SMNVEV (reference sequence). V lost 6 bases, J lost 3 bases, and 17 bases lay in between. The CDR3 coding sequence is TGTGCCAGCAGCCTCCTCGGGGCTTCTAAAGAGACCCAGTACTTC. This sequence encodes CASSLLGASKETQYF.

This clonotype was observed a few times. The V call is TRBV9, the J call TRBJ2-7, with 9 bases lining up with TRBD1. V shed 4 bases, J shed 5 bases, and the junction held 16 bases outside the gene matches. Germline lookup yields CDR1 SGDLS and CDR2 YYNGEE. The CDR3 totals 17 residues. CDR3 in DNA: TGTGCCAGCAGCCCTCACCTTGGAGACAGGGGGATCAACGAGCAGTACTTC. It codes for CASSPHLGDRGINEQYF. Full variable domain (missing parts from reference TRBV9 and TRBJ2-7): DSGVTQTPKHLITATGQRVTLRCSPRSGDLSVYWYQQSLDQGLQFLIQYYNGEERAKGNILERFSAQQFPDLHSELNLSSLELGDSALYFCASSPHLGDRGINEQYFGPGTRLTVT.

This chain uses TRBV6-1 with TRBJ2-7; 8 bases are shared with TRBD2. Germline trimming cut 6 bases from V and 1 base from J; bases unmatched to any gene: 8. Per the germline V gene, CDR1 is MNHNS and CDR2 is SASEGT. This CDR3 spans 15 amino acids. CDR3 region: CASRPPGLESYEQYF. CDR3 DNA: TGTGCCAGCAGGCCTCCGGGACTAGAATCCTACGAGCAGTACTTC.

This clonotype was detected once. In nucleotides, the CDR3 is TGCAGTGCTAGTCGACCGGGTGGCACTGAAGCTTTCTTT. It specifies CSASRPGGTEAFF. J is TRBJ1-1 and V is TRBV20-1; D is unclear. Deletions cut 3 bases from V and 4 bases from J, with 12 bases between. Germline CDR1 DFQATT, CDR2 SNEGSKA (reference sequence). This CDR3 comprises 13 residues.

CDR3 in DNA: TGTGCCAGCGGGGACAGGCTAGAAATGAACACTGAAGCTTTCTTT. As protein: CASGDRLEMNTEAFF. The J gene is TRBJ1-1, the V gene TRBV6-6; TRBD1 aligns across 8 bases. Looked up from germline, CDR1 is MNHNY and CDR2 is SVGAGI (reference sequence). The CDR3 covers 15 residues. The J segment lost 0 bases and the V segment lost 8 bases, leaving 8 bases of the junction unmatched.

This clonotype was counted between two and nine times. The chain carries TRBV28 and TRBJ2-1; weak D call: TRBD2 (5 bases). The CDR3 has 11 residues. Germline CDR1 and CDR2: MDHEN and SYDVKM. Trimming pared 8 bases from V and 9 bases from J, leaving 11 bases between. CDR3 sequence (DNA): TGTGCCAGCTCATCCAGCGGTGAGCAGTTCTTC. The encoded protein is CASSSSGEQFF.

This clonotype was detected a few times. This sequence joins TRBV3-1 and TRBJ2-1, with D perhaps matching TRBD2 (6 bases). Trimming stripped 7 bases from V and 9 bases from J, with 22 bases between. The CDR3 runs 15 residues. Germline V gives CDR1 LGHDT, CDR2 YNNKEL (reference sequence). The CDR3 coding sequence is TGTGCCAGCAAACGGGAGATGTGGTCCGGCGGTGAGCAGTTCTTC. Translation gives CASKREMWSGGEQFF.

The rearrangement links TRBV24-1 to TRBJ2-5; the D is unclear. Trimming removed 4 bases from V and 5 bases from J, with 10 bases in between. This CDR3 contains 13 residues. The germline V gene has CDR1 KGHDR and CDR2 SFDVKD. CDR3 bases: TGTGCCACCAGTGACGGCATCCTGGAGACCCAGTACTTC. This gives the protein CATSDGILETQYF.